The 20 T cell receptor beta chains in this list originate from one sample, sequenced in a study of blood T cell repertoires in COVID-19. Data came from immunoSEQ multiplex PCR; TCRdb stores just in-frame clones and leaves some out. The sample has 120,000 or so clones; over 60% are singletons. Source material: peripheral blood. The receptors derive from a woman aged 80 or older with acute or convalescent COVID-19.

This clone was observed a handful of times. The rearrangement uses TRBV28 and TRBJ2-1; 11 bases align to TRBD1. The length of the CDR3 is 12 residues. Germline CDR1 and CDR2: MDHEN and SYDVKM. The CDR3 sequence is CVSGQGANEQFF. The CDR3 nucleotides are TGTGTTTCAGGACAGGGGGCGAATGAGCAGTTCTTC.

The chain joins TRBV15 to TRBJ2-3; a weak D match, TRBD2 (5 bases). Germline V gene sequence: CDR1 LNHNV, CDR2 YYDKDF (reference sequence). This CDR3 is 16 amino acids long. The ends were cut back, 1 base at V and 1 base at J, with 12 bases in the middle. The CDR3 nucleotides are TGTGCCACCAGCAGAGGGCTAGCCCGGGGCACAGATACGCAGTATTTT. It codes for CATSRGLARGTDTQYF.

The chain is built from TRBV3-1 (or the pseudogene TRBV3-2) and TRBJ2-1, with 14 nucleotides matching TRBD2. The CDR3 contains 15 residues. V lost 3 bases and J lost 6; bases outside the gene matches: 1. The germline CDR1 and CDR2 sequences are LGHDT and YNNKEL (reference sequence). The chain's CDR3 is CASSQGLAGANEQFF. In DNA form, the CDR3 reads TGTGCCAGCAGCCAGGGACTAGCGGGGGCCAATGAGCAGTTCTTC.

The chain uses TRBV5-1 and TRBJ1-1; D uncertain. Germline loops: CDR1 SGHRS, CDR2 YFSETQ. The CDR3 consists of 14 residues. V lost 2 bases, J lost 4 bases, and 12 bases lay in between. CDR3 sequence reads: CASSFLGEGTEAFF. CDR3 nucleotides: TGCGCCAGCAGCTTTCTAGGTGAGGGCACTGAAGCTTTCTTT.

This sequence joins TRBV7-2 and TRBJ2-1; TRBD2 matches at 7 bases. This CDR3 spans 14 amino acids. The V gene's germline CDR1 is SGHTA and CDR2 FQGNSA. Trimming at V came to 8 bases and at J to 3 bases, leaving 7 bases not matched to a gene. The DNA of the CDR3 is TGTGCCAGCCGGTCGGCTAGCGGCTACAATGAGCAGTTCTTC. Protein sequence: CASRSASGYNEQFF.

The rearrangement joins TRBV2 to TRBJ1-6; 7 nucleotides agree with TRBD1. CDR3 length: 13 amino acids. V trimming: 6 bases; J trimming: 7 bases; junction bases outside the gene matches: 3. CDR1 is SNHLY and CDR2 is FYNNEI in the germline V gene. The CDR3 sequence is CASRDRSNSPLHF. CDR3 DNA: TGTGCCAGCAGGGACAGGTCAAATTCACCCCTCCACTTT.

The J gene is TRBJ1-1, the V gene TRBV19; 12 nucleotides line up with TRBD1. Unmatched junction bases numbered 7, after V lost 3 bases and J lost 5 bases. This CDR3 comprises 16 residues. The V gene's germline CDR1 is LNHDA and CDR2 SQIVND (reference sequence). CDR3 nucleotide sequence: TGTGCCAGTAGTATGCCGGGACAGGGGGCAGAGACTGAAGCTTTCTTT. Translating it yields CASSMPGQGAETEAFF.

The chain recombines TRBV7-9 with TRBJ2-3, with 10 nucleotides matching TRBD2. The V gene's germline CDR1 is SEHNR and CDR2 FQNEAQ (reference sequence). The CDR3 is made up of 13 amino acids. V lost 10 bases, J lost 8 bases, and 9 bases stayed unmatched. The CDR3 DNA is TGTGCCACTCTAGCGGGAGACTTGGGTACGCAGTATTTT. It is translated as CATLAGDLGTQYF.

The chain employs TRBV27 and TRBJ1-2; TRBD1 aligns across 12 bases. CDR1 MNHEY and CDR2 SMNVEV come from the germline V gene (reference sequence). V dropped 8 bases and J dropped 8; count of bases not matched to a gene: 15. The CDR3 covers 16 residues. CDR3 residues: CASQARDRGPAGGYTF. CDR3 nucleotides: TGTGCCAGCCAGGCCCGGGACAGGGGGCCCGCGGGGGGCTACACCTTC.

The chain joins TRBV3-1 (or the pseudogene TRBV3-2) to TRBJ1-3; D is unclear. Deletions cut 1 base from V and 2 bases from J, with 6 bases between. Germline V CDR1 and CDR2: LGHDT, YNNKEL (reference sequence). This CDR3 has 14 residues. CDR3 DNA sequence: TGTGCCAGCAGCCAAGCCTCTACTGGAAACACCATATATTTT. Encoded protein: CASSQASTGNTIYF.

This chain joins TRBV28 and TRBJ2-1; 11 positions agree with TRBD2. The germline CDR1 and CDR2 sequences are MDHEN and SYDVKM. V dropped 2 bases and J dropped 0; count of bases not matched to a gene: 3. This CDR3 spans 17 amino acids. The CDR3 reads CASSLTSGSSSYNEQFF. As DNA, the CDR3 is TGTGCCAGCAGTTTAACTAGCGGGAGTAGCTCCTACAATGAGCAGTTCTTC.

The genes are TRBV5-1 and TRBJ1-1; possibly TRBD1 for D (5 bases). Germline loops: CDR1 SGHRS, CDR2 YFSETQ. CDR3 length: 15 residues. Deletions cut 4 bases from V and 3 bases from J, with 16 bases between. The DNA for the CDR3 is TGCGCCAGCAGCCGCCTATTGGCCAGGGACACTGAAGCTTTCTTT. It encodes CASSRLLARDTEAFF.

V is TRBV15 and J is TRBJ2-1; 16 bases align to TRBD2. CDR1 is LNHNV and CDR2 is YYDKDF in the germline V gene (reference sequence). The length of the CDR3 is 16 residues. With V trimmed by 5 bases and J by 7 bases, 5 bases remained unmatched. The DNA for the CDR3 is TGTGCCACCAGCTACGGGACTAGCGGGGGGGGAAATGAGCAGTTCTTC. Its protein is CATSYGTSGGGNEQFF.

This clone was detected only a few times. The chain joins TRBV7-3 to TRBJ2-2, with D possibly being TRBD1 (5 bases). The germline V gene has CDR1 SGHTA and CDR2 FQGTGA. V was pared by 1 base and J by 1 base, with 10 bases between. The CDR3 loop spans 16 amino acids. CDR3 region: CASSLNPGMNTGELFF. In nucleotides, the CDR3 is TGTGCCAGCAGCTTAAATCCAGGGATGAACACCGGGGAGCTGTTTTTT.

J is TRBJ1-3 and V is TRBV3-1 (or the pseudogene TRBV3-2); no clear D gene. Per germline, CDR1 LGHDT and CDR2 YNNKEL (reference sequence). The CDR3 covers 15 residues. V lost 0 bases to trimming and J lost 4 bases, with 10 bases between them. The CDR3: CASSQDTGLGNTIYF. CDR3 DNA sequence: TGTGCCAGCAGCCAAGATACGGGGTTGGGAAACACCATATATTTT.

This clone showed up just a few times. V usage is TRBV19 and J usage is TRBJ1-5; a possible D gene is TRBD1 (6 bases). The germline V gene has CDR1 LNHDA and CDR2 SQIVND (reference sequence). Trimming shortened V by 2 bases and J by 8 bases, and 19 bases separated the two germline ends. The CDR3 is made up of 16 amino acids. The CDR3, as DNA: TGTGCCAGTAGTATACTTACCGGGACAAGATCGGAGCCCCAGCATTTT. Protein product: CASSILTGTRSEPQHF.

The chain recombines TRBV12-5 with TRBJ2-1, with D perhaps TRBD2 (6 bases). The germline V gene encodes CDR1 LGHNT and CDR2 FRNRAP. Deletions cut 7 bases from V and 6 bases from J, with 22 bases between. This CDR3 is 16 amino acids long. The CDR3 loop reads CASATNWGEVGNEQFF. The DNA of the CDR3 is TGTGCTAGTGCCACGAACTGGGGGGAGGTAGGCAATGAGCAGTTCTTC.

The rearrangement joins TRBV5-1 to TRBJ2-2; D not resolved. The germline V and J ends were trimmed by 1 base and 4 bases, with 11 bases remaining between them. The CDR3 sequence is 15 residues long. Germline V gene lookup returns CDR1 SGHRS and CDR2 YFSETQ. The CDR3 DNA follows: TGCGCCAGCAGCTTGAGAGATTCTCTCACCGGGGAGCTGTTTTTT. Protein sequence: CASSLRDSLTGELFF.

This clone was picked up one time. The CDR3 sequence is CSVVVVGGEGQPQHF. For the CDR3, the DNA is TGCAGCGTTGTAGTAGTTGGGGGCGAGGGTCAGCCCCAGCATTTT. The V call is TRBV29-1, the J call TRBJ1-5, with D possibly being TRBD1 (6 bases). Germline loops: CDR1 SQVTM, CDR2 ANQGSEA. V shed 4 bases and J shed 6 bases, with 19 bases lying between them. CDR3 length: 15 residues.

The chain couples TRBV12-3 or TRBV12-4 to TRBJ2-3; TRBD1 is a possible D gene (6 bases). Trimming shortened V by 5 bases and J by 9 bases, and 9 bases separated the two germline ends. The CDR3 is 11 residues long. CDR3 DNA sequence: TGTGCCAGCAGTAGACAGGCCACGCAGTATTTT. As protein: CASSRQATQYF.